What follows are 29 T cell receptor beta chains derived from one specimen sequenced in a study of cytomegalovirus exposure and HLA in healthy donors. Primers: 60 Vbeta forward and 13 Jbeta reverse. TCRdb's table, derived via immunoSEQ multiplex PCR, lists solely in-frame clones and lacks some. The data show 80,000 or so clones, with roughly 72% seen just once and over 8.5% held by the top ten. Sequencing input: PBMCs. These TCRs come from a middle-aged woman in good health and CMV-seropositive.

This clone came up a few times. The chain is built from TRBV6-1 and TRBJ1-2; 8 positions match TRBD1. This CDR3 spans 14 amino acids. Germline-derived CDR1 and CDR2 are MNHNS and SASEGT. Losses at the gene ends were 1 base for V and 7 bases for J; bases not matched to a gene: 5. The CDR3 loop reads CASSEEAGGAGYTF. CDR3 sequence (DNA): TGTGCCAGCAGTGAAGAAGCAGGGGGCGCTGGCTACACCTTC.

The CDR3 DNA sequence: TGTGCCAGCAGTGGGGGAGGCAACTATGGCTACACCTTC. Translating gives CASSGGGNYGYTF. V gene TRBV2 combines with J gene TRBJ1-2; unclear D gene. The V end lost 4 bases, the J end lost 2 bases, and 8 bases lay between the germline ends. The CDR3 is 13 amino acids. Germline V gene sequence: CDR1 SNHLY, CDR2 FYNNEI.

Here the CDR3 DNA reads TGTGCCAGCAGCTTTCGGGCGGGGTCGGATACGCAGTATTTT. It translates to CASSFRAGSDTQYF. The chain uses TRBV7-9 and TRBJ2-3; a possible D gene is TRBD2 (6 bases). CDR1 and CDR2 from the germline V gene are SEHNR and FQNEAQ (reference sequence). Trimming left V 3 bases short and J 6 bases short, with 13 bases between. This CDR3 region has 14 residues.

The rearrangement joins TRBV7-9 to TRBJ2-2, with TRBD2 identical over 8 bases. The V gene end was trimmed by 3 bases and the J gene end by 5 bases; junction bases not matched to a gene: 11. CDR3 length equals 17 residues. Germline-derived CDR1 and CDR2 are SEHNR and FQNEAQ (reference sequence). CDR3 in DNA: TGTGCCAGCAGCTTCATGGTCCTAGCGGGCCTAACCGGGGAGCTGTTTTTT. This gives the protein CASSFMVLAGLTGELFF.

The chain employs TRBV5-1 and TRBJ2-1; TRBD2 matches at 8 bases. V lost 1 base and J lost 2; bases outside the gene matches: 2. Germline-derived CDR1 and CDR2 are SGHRS and YFSETQ. This CDR3 contains 15 residues. CDR3 sequence reads: CASSLPGGTYNEQFF. The CDR3, as DNA: TGCGCCAGCAGCTTGCCGGGGGGGACCTACAATGAGCAGTTCTTC.

V usage is TRBV9 and J usage is TRBJ2-7; 7 bases match TRBD2. Germline V gives CDR1 SGDLS, CDR2 YYNGEE. V trimming: 0 bases; J trimming: 4 bases; junction bases outside the gene matches: 7. This CDR3 comprises 15 residues. The DNA of the CDR3 is TGTGCCAGCAGCGTAGATGGCGGGAGTAGGTACGAGCAGTACTTC. Translating it yields CASSVDGGSRYEQYF. Looking up the rest from reference TRBV9 and TRBJ2-7 gives the full variable domain: DSGVTQTPKHLITATGQRVTLRCSPRSGDLSVYWYQQSLDQGLQFLIQYYNGEERAKGNILERFSAQQFPDLHSELNLSSLELGDSALYFCASSVDGGSRYEQYFGPGTRLTVT.

The chain has TRBV30 and TRBJ1-2; 9 nucleotides match TRBD1. V dropped 7 bases and J dropped 10; count of bases not matched to a gene: 13. The germline V gene has CDR1 GTSNPN and CDR2 SVGIG (reference sequence). This CDR3 region has 13 residues. The CDR3 bases are TGTGCCTACGCAACGGGACAGGGATCCTCCTACACCTTC. The encoded protein is CAYATGQGSSYTF.

This clone has a single count. The genes are TRBV7-2 and TRBJ2-5; D unclear. Germline V CDR1 and CDR2: SGHTA, FQGNSA. The CDR3 is made up of 12 amino acids. V was trimmed by 4 bases and J by 7 bases, leaving 10 bases between them. CDR3 sequence: CASSSDSGTQYF. The CDR3 nucleotides read TGTGCCAGCAGCTCCGACTCGGGGACCCAGTACTTC.

The chain carries TRBV6-1 and TRBJ2-7; 8 positions match TRBD2. V gave up 11 bases and J gave up 0 bases; unmatched junction bases: 9. CDR1 and CDR2 from the germline V gene are MNHNS and SASEGT. This CDR3 spans 14 amino acids. The DNA of the CDR3 is TGTGCCGTCCCCGGGACTAGTAGCTCCTACGAGCAGTACTTC. Amino acid sequence: CAVPGTSSSYEQYF.

The chain has TRBV4-1 and TRBJ2-4, with 15 bases identical to TRBD2. CDR3 length: 18 residues. J lost 1 base, V lost 4 bases, and 5 bases had no gene match. Germline CDR1 MGHRA, CDR2 YSYEKL. Here the CDR3 reads CASSLGLAGGRAKNIQYF. Here the CDR3 DNA reads TGCGCCAGCAGCCTGGGACTAGCGGGAGGTCGTGCCAAAAACATTCAGTACTTC.

The chain combines TRBV7-8 with TRBJ2-5; TRBD1 aligns across 7 bases. The CDR3 runs 13 residues. CDR1 is SGHVS, CDR2 FQNEAQ, per germline. The trim removed 5 bases at V and 3 bases at J, leaving 3 bases unmatched. CDR3 nucleotides: TGTGCCAGCAGCGTCACAGGGGAAGAGACCCAGTACTTC. Its protein product is CASSVTGEETQYF. The variable domain in full, with the rest retrieved from reference TRBV7-8 and TRBJ2-5, is GAGVSQSPRYKVAKRGQDVALRCDPISGHVSLFWYQQALGQGPEFLTYFQNEAQLDKSGLPSDRFFAERPEGSVSTLKIQRTQQEDSAVYLCASSVTGEETQYFGPGTRLLVL.

The chain has TRBV5-6 and TRBJ2-3; 9 positions agree with TRBD2. This CDR3 region has 15 residues. Germline loops: CDR1 SGHDT, CDR2 YYEEEE. Trimming removed 3 bases from V and 4 bases from J; junction bases left unmatched: 6. The CDR3 reads CASSSLAGASDTQYF. CDR3 coding DNA: TGTGCCAGCAGCTCCTTAGCGGGGGCCTCAGATACGCAGTATTTT.

This clone was detected only a few times. The CDR3 is CASSYSGGQPNSPLHF. The CDR3 nucleotides read TGTGCCAGCAGTTACTCAGGGGGACAGCCTAATTCACCCCTCCACTTT. This chain connects TRBV6-5 to TRBJ1-6, with 7 bases lining up with TRBD1. CDR1 and CDR2 (germline): MNHEY, SVGAGI. The J segment lost 6 bases and the V segment lost 0 bases, leaving 5 bases of the junction unmatched. This CDR3 spans 16 amino acids.

The genes are TRBV7-8 and TRBJ1-1; D perhaps matches TRBD1 (6 bases). The V end lost 3 bases, the J end lost 1 base, and 15 bases lay between the germline ends. Germline assignment: CDR1 SGHVS and CDR2 FQNEAQ. This CDR3 spans 16 amino acids. The DNA of the CDR3 is TGTGCCAGCAGCTTCTTGGCAGGGGTCGCGAACACTGAAGCTTTCTTT. It codes for CASSFLAGVANTEAFF.

The CDR3 loop is CASSQEASGNTQYF. DNA of the CDR3: TGCGCCAGCAGCCAAGAGGCTAGCGGAAATACGCAGTATTTT. The gene calls are TRBV4-3 and TRBJ2-3; 7 bases are a match to TRBD2. J was trimmed by 7 bases and V by 0 bases; bases with no gene match: 4. Germline V gives CDR1 LGHNA, CDR2 YSLEER. The CDR3 is 14 amino acids.

The chain couples TRBV27 to TRBJ2-1; the D gene is possibly TRBD2 (6 bases). This CDR3 is 17 amino acids long. Germline CDR1 is MNHEY and CDR2 is SMNVEV (reference sequence). V lost 6 bases and J 6 bases, leaving 24 bases between the germline ends. The CDR3 region is CASSSAGMSGAGNEQFF. The CDR3 DNA reads TGTGCCAGCAGCTCCGCGGGCATGTCGGGAGCCGGCAATGAGCAGTTCTTC.

The genes are TRBV9 and TRBJ2-5, with 15 bases that match TRBD2. The CDR3 has 18 residues. Trimming took 2 bases from V and 5 from J; bases not matched to a gene: 10. Looked up from germline, CDR1 is SGDLS and CDR2 is YYNGEE. CDR3 nucleotide sequence: TGTGCCAGCAGCGTGGGGACTAGCGGGGGGTCAATTCTGGAGACCCAGTACTTC. Encoded protein: CASSVGTSGGSILETQYF. The variable domain in full, with the rest retrieved from reference TRBV9 and TRBJ2-5, is DSGVTQTPKHLITATGQRVTLRCSPRSGDLSVYWYQQSLDQGLQFLIQYYNGEERAKGNILERFSAQQFPDLHSELNLSSLELGDSALYFCASSVGTSGGSILETQYFGPGTRLLVL.

The chain couples TRBV4-2 to TRBJ2-3, with 11 positions matching TRBD2. The CDR3 runs to 17 residues. Germline V gives CDR1 LGHNA, CDR2 YNFKEQ. V shed 2 bases, J shed 1 base, and the junction held 5 bases outside the gene matches. DNA of the CDR3: TGTGCCAGCAGCCAAACGACTAGCGGGACAGGCACAGATACGCAGTATTTT. This translates into CASSQTTSGTGTDTQYF.

V and J are TRBV2 and TRBJ1-4, with 11 bases identical to TRBD1. Trimming at V came to 6 bases and at J to 6 bases, leaving 9 bases not matched to a gene. The CDR3 spans 16 residues. Germline V gene data show CDR1 as SNHLY and CDR2 as FYNNEI. The CDR3: CASRPGTGGRYEKLFF. The CDR3 DNA is TGTGCCAGCAGACCAGGGACAGGGGGGAGGTATGAAAAACTGTTTTTT.

The V gene is TRBV6-8, the J gene TRBJ2-1, with a possible D match to TRBD1 (6 bases). Trimming removed 6 bases from V and 5 bases from J, with 14 bases in between. From germline, CDR1 is MNHGY and CDR2 SAAAGT. The CDR3 length is 14 residues. CDR3 bases: TGTGCCAGCAGGGGTCGGGGACATAACAATGAGCAGTTCTTC. Translated: CASRGRGHNNEQFF.

The chain combines TRBV6-5 with TRBJ2-7; possible D gene TRBD2, 6 bases. Trimming left V 0 bases short and J 0 bases short, with 6 bases between. This CDR3 comprises 14 residues. Germline values: CDR1 MNHEY, CDR2 SVGAGI. The CDR3 loop reads CASSYSTSSYEQYF. The CDR3 DNA follows: TGTGCCAGCAGTTACTCGACTAGCTCCTACGAGCAGTACTTC.

Comment on this clone: At one end the junction does not follow the germline gene, possibly because of a read error. The gene calls are TRBV10-3 and TRBJ2-7; 11 nucleotides match TRBD1. The CDR3 runs to 15 residues. The germline V gene has CDR1 ENHRY and CDR2 SYGVKD. CDR3 amino acids: CAIRESGTGGYEQYF. Here the CDR3 DNA reads TGTGCCATCAGAGAGTCCGGGACAGGGGGTTACGAGCAGTACTTC.

The V and J genes are TRBV4-2 and TRBJ1-3, with D uncertain. The CDR3 contains 15 residues. Looked up from germline, CDR1 is LGHNA and CDR2 is YNFKEQ. Between the trimmed V and J ends, which lost 7 bases and 0 bases, there was a span of 13 bases. CDR3 sequence (DNA): TGTGCCAGCACCGTTGACATTCTCTCTGGAAACACCATATATTTT. Its translation is CASTVDILSGNTIYF.

The genes are TRBV27 and TRBJ1-1, with D unclear. Per germline, CDR1 MNHEY and CDR2 SMNVEV (reference sequence). Between the trimmed V and J ends, which lost 6 bases and 7 bases, there was a span of 15 bases. The CDR3 loop spans 13 amino acids. The CDR3 here is CASRSLGVGEAFF. CDR3 nucleotides: TGTGCCAGCAGATCTCTCGGGGTTGGTGAAGCTTTCTTT.

This clone was seen once. The chain carries TRBV15 and TRBJ2-3; no firm D call. V gave up 1 base and J gave up 6 bases, with 5 bases separating them. Germline assignment: CDR1 LNHNV and CDR2 YYDKDF (reference sequence). This CDR3 has 12 residues. The CDR3: CATSRGSDTQYF. The DNA for the CDR3 is TGTGCCACCAGCAGAGGAAGCGATACGCAGTATTTT.

On this clone: Other DNA sequences in the sample encode the same CDR3. CDR3 in DNA: TGTGCCTGGAGTGTAAGGCGGGCTGATACGCAGTATTTT. Amino acids: CAWSVRRADTQYF. The V call is TRBV30, the J call TRBJ2-3; perhaps TRBD2 as D (5 bases). V was cut by 0 bases and J by 6 bases, with 10 bases left in between. Germline CDR1 and CDR2: GTSNPN and SVGIG (reference sequence). The CDR3 has 13 residues.

The rearrangement joins TRBV29-1 to TRBJ1-1; the match to TRBD1 covers 7 bases. V lost 1 base and J lost 0; bases outside the gene matches: 5. The CDR3 contains 15 residues. Germline V CDR1 and CDR2: SQVTM, ANQGSEA. Here the CDR3 reads CSVEGYRGVNTEAFF. CDR3 DNA sequence: TGCAGCGTTGAAGGATACAGGGGAGTGAACACTGAAGCTTTCTTT.

This chain joins TRBV5-1 and TRBJ2-3, with D maybe TRBD2 (7 bases). CDR3 length: 15 amino acids. V was trimmed by 4 bases and J by 2 bases, leaving 14 bases between them. In germline, CDR1 is SGHRS, CDR2 YFSETQ. Here the CDR3 reads CASSPGGAITDTQYF. The CDR3 DNA is TGCGCCAGCAGCCCGGGGGGCGCTATCACAGATACGCAGTATTTT.

This clone was counted between two and nine times. This chain connects TRBV7-2 to TRBJ2-7, with 8 positions matching TRBD1. Trimming removed 4 bases from V and 7 bases from J; junction bases left unmatched: 15. The CDR3 length is 16 residues. Germline-derived CDR1 and CDR2 are SGHTA and FQGNSA. CDR3 amino acids: CASSSPVGQGAREQYF. The CDR3 nucleotides are TGTGCCAGCAGCTCACCAGTAGGGCAGGGGGCGCGTGAGCAGTACTTC.